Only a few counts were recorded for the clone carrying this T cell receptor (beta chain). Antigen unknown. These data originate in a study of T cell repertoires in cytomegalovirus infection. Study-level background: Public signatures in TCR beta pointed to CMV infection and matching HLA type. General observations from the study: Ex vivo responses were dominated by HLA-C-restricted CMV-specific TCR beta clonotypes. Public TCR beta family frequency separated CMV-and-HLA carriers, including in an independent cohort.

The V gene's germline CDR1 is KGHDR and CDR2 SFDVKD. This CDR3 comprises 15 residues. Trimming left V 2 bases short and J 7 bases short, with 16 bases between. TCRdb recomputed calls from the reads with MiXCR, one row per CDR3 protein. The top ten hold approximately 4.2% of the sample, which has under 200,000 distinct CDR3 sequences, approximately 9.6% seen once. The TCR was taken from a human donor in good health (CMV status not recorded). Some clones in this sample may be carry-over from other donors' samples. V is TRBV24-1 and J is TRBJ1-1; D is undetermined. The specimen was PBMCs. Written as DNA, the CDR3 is TGTGCCACCAGTGATTCCCAGTCCGGGAAAGGTGAAGCTTTCTTT. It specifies CATSDSQSGKGEAFF.